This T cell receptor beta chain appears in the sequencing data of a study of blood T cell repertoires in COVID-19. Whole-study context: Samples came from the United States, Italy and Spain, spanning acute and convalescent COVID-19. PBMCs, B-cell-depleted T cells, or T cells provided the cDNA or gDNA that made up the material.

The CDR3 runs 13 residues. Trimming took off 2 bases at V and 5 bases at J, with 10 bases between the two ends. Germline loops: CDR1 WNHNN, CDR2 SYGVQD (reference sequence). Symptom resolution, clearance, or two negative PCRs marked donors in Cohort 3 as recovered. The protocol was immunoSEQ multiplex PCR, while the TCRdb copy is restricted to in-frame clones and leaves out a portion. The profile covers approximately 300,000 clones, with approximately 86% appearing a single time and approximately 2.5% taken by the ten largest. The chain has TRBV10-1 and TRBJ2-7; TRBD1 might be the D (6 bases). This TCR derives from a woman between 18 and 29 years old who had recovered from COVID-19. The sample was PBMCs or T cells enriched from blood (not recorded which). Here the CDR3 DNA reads TGCGCCAGCAGTGAGGGGGGCGAGGACGAGCAGTACTTC. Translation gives CASSEGGEDEQYF.